This TCR beta chain was sequenced during a study of blood T cell repertoires in COVID-19. About the research overall: Specimens from acute and convalescent COVID-19 originated in the United States, Italy and Spain.

Clones were sequenced by immunoSEQ multiplex PCR, and TCRdb holds only the in-frame ones, with some missing. This sample has about 190,000 clones; approximately 91% occur once, and the top ten carry 1.1%. CDR3 length: 15 amino acids. Per the germline V gene, CDR1 is LGHNA and CDR2 is YNFKEQ. V was shortened by 4 bases and J by 2 bases, with 15 bases between the two germline ends. This chain joins TRBV4-2 and TRBJ2-7; D possibly corresponds to TRBD1 (6 bases). This clonotype was sampled from a man aged 25-40 years with acute or convalescent COVID-19. The specimen sequenced was peripheral blood. The CDR3 loop reads CASSLADRTTYEQYF. The CDR3 DNA reads TGTGCCAGCAGCCTAGCAGACAGGACAACCTACGAGCAGTACTTC.